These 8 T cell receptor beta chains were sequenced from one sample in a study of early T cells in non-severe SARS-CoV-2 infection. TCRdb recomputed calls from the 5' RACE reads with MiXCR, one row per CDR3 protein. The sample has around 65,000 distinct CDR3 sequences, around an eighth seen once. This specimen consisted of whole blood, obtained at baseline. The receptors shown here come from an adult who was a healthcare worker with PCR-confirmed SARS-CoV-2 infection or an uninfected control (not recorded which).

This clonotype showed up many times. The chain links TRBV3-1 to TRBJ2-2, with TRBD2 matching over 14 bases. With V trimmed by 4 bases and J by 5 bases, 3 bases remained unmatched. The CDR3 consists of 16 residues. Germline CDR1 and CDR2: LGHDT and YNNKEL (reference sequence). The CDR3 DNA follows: TGTGCCAGCAGCCGACTAGCGGGAGGGCTAACCGGGGAGCTGTTTTTT. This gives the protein CASSRLAGGLTGELFF. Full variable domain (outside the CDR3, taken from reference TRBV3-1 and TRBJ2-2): DTAVSQTPKYLVTQMGNDKSIKCEQNLGHDTMYWYKQDSKKFLKIMFSYNNKELIINETVPNRFSPKSPDKAHLNLHINSLELGDSAVYFCASSRLAGGLTGELFFGEGSRLTVL.

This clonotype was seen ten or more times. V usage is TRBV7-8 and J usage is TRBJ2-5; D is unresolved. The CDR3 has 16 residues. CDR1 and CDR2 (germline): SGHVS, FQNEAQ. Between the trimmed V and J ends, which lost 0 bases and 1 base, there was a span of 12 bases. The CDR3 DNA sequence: TGTGCCAGCAGCTTAGCGAACATGGGGATCCAAGAGACCCAGTACTTC. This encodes CASSLANMGIQETQYF.

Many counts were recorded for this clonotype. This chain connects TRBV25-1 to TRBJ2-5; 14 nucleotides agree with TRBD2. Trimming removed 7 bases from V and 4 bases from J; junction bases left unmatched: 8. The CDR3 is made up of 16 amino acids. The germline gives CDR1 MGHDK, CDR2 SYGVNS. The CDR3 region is CASTPIGLAGGETQYF. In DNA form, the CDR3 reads TGTGCCAGCACTCCTATAGGACTAGCGGGAGGAGAGACCCAGTACTTC.

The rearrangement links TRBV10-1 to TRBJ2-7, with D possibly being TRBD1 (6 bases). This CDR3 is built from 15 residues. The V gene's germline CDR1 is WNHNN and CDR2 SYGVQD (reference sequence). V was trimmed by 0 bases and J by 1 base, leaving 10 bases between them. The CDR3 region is CASSESVGQSYEQYF. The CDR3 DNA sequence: TGCGCCAGCAGTGAGTCGGTTGGACAGTCCTACGAGCAGTACTTC.

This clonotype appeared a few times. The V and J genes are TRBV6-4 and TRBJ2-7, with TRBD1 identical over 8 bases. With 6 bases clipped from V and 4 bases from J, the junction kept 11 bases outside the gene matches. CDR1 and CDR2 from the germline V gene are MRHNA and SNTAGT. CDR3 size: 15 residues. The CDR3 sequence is CASSRNSGGRYEQYF. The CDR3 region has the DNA TGTGCCAGCAGCCGCAACTCAGGGGGCCGGTACGAGCAGTACTTC.

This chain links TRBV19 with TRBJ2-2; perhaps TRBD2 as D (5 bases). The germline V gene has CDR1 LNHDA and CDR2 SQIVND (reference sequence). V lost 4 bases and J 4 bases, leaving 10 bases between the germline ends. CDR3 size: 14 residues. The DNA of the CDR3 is TGTGCCAGTAGTAATCGGGCGGGCACCGGGGAGCTGTTTTTT. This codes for CASSNRAGTGELFF.

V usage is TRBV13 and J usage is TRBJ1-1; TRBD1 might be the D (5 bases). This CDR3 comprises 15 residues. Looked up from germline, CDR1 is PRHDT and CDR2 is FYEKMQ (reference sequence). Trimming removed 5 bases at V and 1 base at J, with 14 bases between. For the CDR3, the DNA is TGTGCCAGCAGCCCGACCGGGACGGGGAACACTGAAGCTTTCTTT. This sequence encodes CASSPTGTGNTEAFF. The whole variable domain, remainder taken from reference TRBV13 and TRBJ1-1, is AAGVIQSPRHLIKEKRETATLKCYPIPRHDTVYWYQQGPGQDPQFLISFYEKMQSDKGSIPDRFSAQQFSDYHSELNMSSLELGDSALYFCASSPTGTGNTEAFFGQGTRLTVV.

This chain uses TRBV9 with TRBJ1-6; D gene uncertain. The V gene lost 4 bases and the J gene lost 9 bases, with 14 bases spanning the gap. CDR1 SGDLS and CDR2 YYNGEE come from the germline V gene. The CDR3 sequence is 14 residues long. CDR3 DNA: TGTGCCAGCAGCATCCGGGCCCAAGGTTCACCCCTCCACTTT. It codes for CASSIRAQGSPLHF.